This T cell receptor beta chain was sequenced in a study of molecular identifiers for immune sequencing clone quantification. Naive CD8 T cells were sorted as CD8+CD4-CCR7+CD45RA+. Trimming removed 2 bases from V and 0 bases from J; junction bases left unmatched: 10. The CDR3 contains 20 residues. Germline lookup yields CDR1 SGHVS and CDR2 FNYEAQ. Only a few counts were recorded for this clonotype. Each CDR3 protein gets one entry after TCRdb re-called the PCR reads with MiXCR. The table lists about 40,000 distinct CDR3 sequences, roughly 18% of them singletons, with roughly 6.9% in the top ten. The sequencing input was naive CD8+ T cells from blood, with Jurkat cell RNA spiked in. As to subset: FACS-sorted CD8+CD4-CCR7+CD45RA+ naive T cells. This sequence was found in a human donor in good health. Some libraries in this study had Jurkat cell RNA spiked in. The J gene is TRBJ2-6, the V gene TRBV7-6; 10 nucleotides agree with TRBD2. The CDR3: CASSLSGLPSGSSGANVLTF. DNA for the CDR3: TGTGCCAGCAGCTTATCCGGACTGCCTAGCGGGAGCTCTGGGGCCAACGTCCTGACTTTC.